The subject of this entry is one TCR beta chain. Repertoires were generated with immunoSEQ multiplex PCR, while TCRdb's copy carries only in-frame clones and drops some. Here the sample spans about 130,000 clones, roughly 95% being singletons. Germline V gene sequence: CDR1 SGHRS, CDR2 YFSETQ. This CDR3 comprises 15 residues. V lost 1 base and J lost 6; bases outside the gene matches: 5. The data were taken from a study of cytomegalovirus exposure and HLA in healthy donors. The wider study: The roughly 130 validation repertoires used the same platform as the roughly 700 first-cohort repertoires (as reported by a later analysis).

The TCR was taken from a man in his late teens or twenties in good health and CMV-seronegative. J is TRBJ1-5 and V is TRBV5-1; TRBD1 agrees at 9 bases. What was sequenced was PBMCs. The CDR3 DNA reads as TGCGCCAGCAGCTTGTCGACAGGGGGAGGTCAGCCCCAGCATTTT. This gives the protein CASSLSTGGGQPQHF.